The entry below gives a single T cell receptor beta chain sequence along with its context. The antigen is undetermined. Additional autoimmune diseases, uncontrolled infections, pregnancy or lactation disqualified patients. The CDR3 runs to 15 residues. In germline, CDR1 is SGDLS, CDR2 YYNGEE. V shed 3 bases and J shed 2 bases, with 11 bases lying between them. These data come from a study of Graves' ophthalmopathy and Graves' hyperthyroidism. Overall study results and limits: Both a roughly 70% sensitivity and an approximately 72% specificity characterized the model's predictions of ophthalmopathy progression. Ophthalmopathy was separated from stable hyperthyroidism by a 13-signature model with around 88% sensitivity and roughly 84% specificity.

Transcripts of RNA were the source for amplifying TCR beta CDR3 regions. First-round RT-PCR with HTBI primers preceded a second-round multiplex PCR. In TCRdb, the multiplex PCR reads were re-called with MiXCR into one record per CDR3 protein. The profile covers 740,000 or so distinct CDR3 sequences, with roughly 40% appearing a single time and 40% to 55% taken by the ten largest. The chain carries TRBV9 and TRBJ1-4; D is perhaps TRBD1 (5 bases). Input material: peripheral blood. The receptor's source is an adult man with Graves' ophthalmopathy. The CDR3 here is CASSASGNTNEKLFF. CDR3 DNA: TGTGCCAGCAGCGCTTCAGGGAACACTAATGAAAAACTGTTTTTT. Full variable domain (remainder filled in from reference TRBV9 and TRBJ1-4): DSGVTQTPKHLITATGQRVTLRCSPRSGDLSVYWYQQSLDQGLQFLIQYYNGEERAKGNILERFSAQQFPDLHSELNLSSLELGDSALYFCASSASGNTNEKLFFGSGTQLSVL.